This TCR beta chain was sequenced during a study of blood T cell repertoires in COVID-19 (dated by TCRdb to the early 2020s). With regard to the full study: Samples covering the acute and convalescent phases of COVID-19 were provided by collaborators in the United States, Italy and Spain. The material from the prospective study consisted of cDNA or gDNA derived from T cells, B-cell-depleted T cells, or PBMCs. Deeply sampled blood TCRbeta repertoires from subjects exposed to, actively infected with, or recovered from COVID-19 were included in the dataset. The repertoires were released in a freely available public database intended as a resource for research on the immune response to SARS-CoV-2. Samples came from the ongoing ImmuneRACE study (first 160 participants) plus 1,254 subjects from 6 global collaborators. Sample metadata almost always included a de-identified subject ID, COVID-19 status, age in years and sex. HLA class I and class II types, where available, came from metadata supplied by the sample provider rather than from assay-based typing. Overall study outcomes, separate from this receptor: The quantity of clinical and demographic metadata differed by source and by participant and was supplied without curation.

TCRbeta CDR3 regions were amplified from genomic DNA using the immunoSEQ Assay, a bias-controlled multiplex PCR. The authors processed their data as follows. The number of nucleated cells in each sample was estimated by amplification of reference gene primers within the assay. To quantify the absolute abundance of each unique TCRbeta CDR3 rearrangement, sequence reads were collapsed and filtered. For each sample, productive Simpson clonality was calculated by taking the square root of Simpson's diversity index across productive rearrangements. TCRdb limited this immuneACCESS table to in-frame rearrangements with V and J called. A share of clones is missing; checked studies link under half to unresolved V genes, and the rest is unexplained. The DNA gave D and trimming, while V, J and clone size come from that table. This sample gives 150,000 to 200,000 clones in total; less than 85% of them show up just once. The ten most abundant clones make up around 5.2% of the sample.

The germline V gene supplies CDR1 LGHNA and CDR2 YSLEER. The CDR3 sequence holds 15 residues, the cysteine and phenylalanine included. The only DNA kept is the CDR3, 45 bases in frame from the first base. V lost 6 bases and J lost 0 bases; the stretch between them is 12 bases long. As regards this clone: This clone's antigen is unknown. Per-nucleotide qualities are absent, and no much larger clonotype sits a single base away.

Enrolling through a virtual design, the prospective study's participants ranged in age from roughly 18 to 90 years and lived across roughly 24 United States geographic areas. Cohort assignment in the prospective study relied on participant-reported clinical history from a screening survey and a study questionnaire. In the prospective study, whole blood, serum and a nasopharyngeal or oropharyngeal swab were collected from each participant by mobile phlebotomists. Over an approximately 2-month period, participants in the prospective study had the option of providing additional blood draws and questionnaires. Blood samples from the prospective study were shipped frozen or at room temperature prior to DNA extraction.

The chain is encoded by TRBV4-3 joined to TRBJ1-3; the D gene assignment is ambiguous. The origin of this receptor is a woman aged 60-70 years with acute COVID-19. The specimen was PBMCs or T cells enriched from blood (not recorded which). The sequenced DNA: TGCGCCAGCAGGGCCGAGGTACCCTCTGGAAACACCATATATTTT. The encoded protein is CASRAEVPSGNTIYF.